A selection of T cell receptor beta chains follows, all from one sample in a study of blood T cell repertoires in COVID-19. The method was immunoSEQ multiplex PCR; TCRdb's version includes in-frame clones alone and lacks a portion of them. The repertoire holds about 59,000 clones, with about nine tenths as singletons. The sample was peripheral blood. Receptor source: a human donor in a cohort sampled during active COVID-19. CDR3s include the opening cysteine and the closing phenylalanine or tryptophan.

v_gene,len,CDR3aa
TRBV5-1,14,CASSLGAGPYEQYF
TRBV29-1,14,CSVGSAGAHGELFF
TRBV7-6,17,CASSLSALEGGSGGYTF
TRBV7-9,17,CASSAFGTKYSTDTQYF
TRBV28,16,CASSLAQSSGANVLTF
TRBV7-3,16,CASSAGGSLSTDTQYF
TRBV5-3,14,CARSWGGTQETQYF
TRBV25-1,15,CASSEQGSVGETQYF
TRBV3-1/TRBV3-2,12,CASSQDRWTQYF
TRBV9,15,CASSVGRQRNSPLHF
TRBV4-1,17,CASSPGWPVTTTYEQYF